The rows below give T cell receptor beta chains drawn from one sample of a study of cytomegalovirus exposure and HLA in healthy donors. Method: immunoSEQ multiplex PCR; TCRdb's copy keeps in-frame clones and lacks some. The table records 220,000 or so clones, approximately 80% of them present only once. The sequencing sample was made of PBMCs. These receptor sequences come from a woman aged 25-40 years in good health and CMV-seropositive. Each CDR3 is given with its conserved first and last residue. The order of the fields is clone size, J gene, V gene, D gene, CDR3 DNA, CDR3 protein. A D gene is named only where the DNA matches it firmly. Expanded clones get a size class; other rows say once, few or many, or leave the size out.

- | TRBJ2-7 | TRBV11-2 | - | TGTGCCAGCAGCTTAGTTTTGGACCGCTCCTACGAGCAGTACTTC | CASSLVLDRSYEQYF
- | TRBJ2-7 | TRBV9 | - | TGTGCCAGCAGCGTAGACGGGGGAGTGAATCCCTACGAGCAGTACTTC | CASSVDGGVNPYEQYF
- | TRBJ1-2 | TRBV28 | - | TGTGCCAGCAGTGAGGAATCCGGCCTTAACTATGGCTACACCTTC | CASSEESGLNYGYTF
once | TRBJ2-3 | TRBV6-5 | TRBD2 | TGTGCCAGCAGTCCCGGACTAGCGGGGACAGATACGCAGTATTTT | CASSPGLAGTDTQYF
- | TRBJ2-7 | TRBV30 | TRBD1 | TGTGCCTGGAGTCAGCCGGGACAGGGGGTTTACGAGCAGTACTTC | CAWSQPGQGVYEQYF
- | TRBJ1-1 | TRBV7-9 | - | TGTGCCAGCAGCTCCTCTCCTGAAGCTTTCTTT | CASSSSPEAFF
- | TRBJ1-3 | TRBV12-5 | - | TGTGCTAGTGGTTCCGGGACACCCAACTCTGGAAACACCATATATTTT | CASGSGTPNSGNTIYF
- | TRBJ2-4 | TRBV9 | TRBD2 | TGTGCCAGCAGCGGTGCTCCAGCGGGAGCCCAAAACATTCAGTACTTC | CASSGAPAGAQNIQYF
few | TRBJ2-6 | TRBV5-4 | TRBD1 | TGTGCCAGCAGCCCGGGGACAGACCTCTCTGGGGCCAACGTCCTGACTTTC | CASSPGTDLSGANVLTF
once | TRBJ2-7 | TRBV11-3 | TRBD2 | TGTGCCAGCAGCCCGGGGAGGAGCGGGAGGGCCCGAGAGCAGTACTTC | CASSPGRSGRAREQYF
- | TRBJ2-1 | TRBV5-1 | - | TGCGCCAGCAGCTTGGATGGGGGGACCTACAATGAGCAGTTCTTC | CASSLDGGTYNEQFF
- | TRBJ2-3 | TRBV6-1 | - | TGTGCCAGCAGTGCCCGACTAGGTATGCAGTATTTT | CASSARLGMQYF
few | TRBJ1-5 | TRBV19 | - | TGTGCCAGTAGTATCGGGGGGGTGCATCAGCCCCAGCATTTT | CASSIGGVHQPQHF
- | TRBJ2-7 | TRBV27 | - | TGTGCCAGCAGTTTTGTTCCCTTTTACGAGCAGTACTTC | CASSFVPFYEQYF
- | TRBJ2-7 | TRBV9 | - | TGTGCCAGCAGCACCCGGGGGGCTCCACACGAGCAGTACTTC | CASSTRGAPHEQYF
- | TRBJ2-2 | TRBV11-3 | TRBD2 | TGTGCCAGCAGCTTAGGGACCCTAGCGGGAGACAGGGAGCTGTTTTTT | CASSLGTLAGDRELFF
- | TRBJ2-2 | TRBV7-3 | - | TGTGCCAGCAGCTTACTGGGCGGGTCCGCGAACACCGGGGAGCTGTTTTTT | CASSLLGGSANTGELFF
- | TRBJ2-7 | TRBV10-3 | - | TGTGCCATCAGTGAGTCGGGAGGTCCGGGGGAGCAGTACTTC | CAISESGGPGEQYF
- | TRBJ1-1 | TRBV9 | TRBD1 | TGTGCCAGCAGCCACGGACAGGGCGGGAACACTGAAGCTTTCTTT | CASSHGQGGNTEAFF
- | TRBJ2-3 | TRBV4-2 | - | TGTGCCAGCAGCCAAAAGGGGGTAGGGCAGGGGTCAATTACAGATACGCAGTATTTT | CASSQKGVGQGSITDTQYF
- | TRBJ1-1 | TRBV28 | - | TGTGCCAGCAGTTTGGGAAACACTGAAGCTTTCTTT | CASSLGNTEAFF
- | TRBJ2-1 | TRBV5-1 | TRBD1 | TGCGCCAGCAGCTTCGGGACAGAGAACTACAATGAGCAGTTCTTC | CASSFGTENYNEQFF